Below, 27 T cell receptor beta chains from the same sample are listed, as sequenced in a study of vaccination and CD4 T cells after COVID-19. The treatment was: roughly ten-day PBMC culture with coronavirus spike peptide pools or control peptides (ViraFEST assay). These receptors' antigens are unknown. CD4+ T cells that had been cultured provided DNA sequenced with the Oncomine TCR Beta short-read assay. MiXCR was run by TCRdb on the PCR reads, yielding one entry per CDR3 protein. The sample records 17,000 or so distinct CDR3 sequences, roughly 43% being singletons. Sequenced material: CD4+ T cells from blood, cultured in vitro, taken before SARS-CoV-2 vaccination. These receptors all stem from a human donor who had recovered from COVID-19.

The chain uses TRBV20-1 and TRBJ1-2; tentatively, D is TRBD1 (5 bases). Germline-derived CDR1 and CDR2 are DFQATT and SNEGSKA (reference sequence). The CDR3 is made up of 14 amino acids. Trimming took 1 base from V and 8 from J, leaving 17 bases between them. CDR3 DNA: TGCAGTGCTAGAGTTAGCGGCTGGGGGGAAGGCTACACCTTC. As protein: CSARVSGWGEGYTF.

This clonotype was picked up a small number of times. The chain joins TRBV19 to TRBJ2-5, with 7 bases identical to TRBD2. CDR3 length: 13 amino acids. The trim removed 5 bases at V and 5 bases at J, leaving 5 bases unmatched. From germline, CDR1 is LNHDA and CDR2 SQIVND (reference sequence). The CDR3 loop is CASSPSGAETQYF. As DNA, the CDR3 is TGTGCCAGTAGTCCTAGCGGTGCCGAGACCCAGTACTTC.

The rearrangement joins TRBV7-9 to TRBJ2-3; D not resolved. Looked up from germline, CDR1 is SEHNR and CDR2 is FQNEAQ (reference sequence). The CDR3 has 9 residues. DNA of the CDR3: TGTCCCTTCACAGATACGCAGTATTTT. Protein sequence: CPFTDTQYF.

The rearrangement joins TRBV5-1 to TRBJ1-1; D unresolved. Looked up from germline, CDR1 is SGHRS and CDR2 is YFSETQ. V lost 1 base and J lost 1, with 11 bases in between. The CDR3 spans 15 residues. CDR3 coding DNA: TGCGCCAGCAGCTTGAATACAGTAGCGAACACTGAAGCTTTCTTT. Its protein is CASSLNTVANTEAFF.

This clonotype was seen more than once but under ten times. The genes are TRBV20-1 and TRBJ1-6, with D possibly being TRBD1 (5 bases). Germline assignment: CDR1 DFQATT and CDR2 SNEGSKA (reference sequence). Trimming stripped 5 bases from V and 10 bases from J, with 21 bases between. There are 15 residues in the CDR3. Here the CDR3 reads CSASTGTGLGSPLHF. CDR3 in DNA: TGCAGTGCTTCTACCGGGACGGGGTTAGGCTCACCCCTCCACTTT.

This clonotype occurred a few times. The rearrangement uses TRBV7-2 and TRBJ2-6; D is unresolved. Trimming pared 4 bases from V and 0 bases from J, leaving 13 bases between. The CDR3 sequence is 17 residues long. Germline values: CDR1 SGHTA, CDR2 FQGNSA. The CDR3 DNA sequence: TGTGCCAGCAGCTATGGCCCCCTAGGCTCTGGGGCCAACGTCCTGACTTTC. Translated, it gives CASSYGPLGSGANVLTF.

The chain links TRBV28 to TRBJ2-3, with a possible D match to TRBD2 (5 bases). V shed 5 bases and J shed 4 bases, with 19 bases lying between them. The CDR3 consists of 16 residues. CDR1 and CDR2 from the germline V gene are MDHEN and SYDVKM. The DNA for the CDR3 is TGTGCCAGCAGTCGATCCACTAGACCCGGGGCAGATACGCAGTATTTT. It is translated as CASSRSTRPGADTQYF.

This clonotype showed up just a few times. The V and J genes are TRBV20-1 and TRBJ2-3; 12 positions match TRBD2. Germline trimming cut 6 bases from V and 5 bases from J; bases unmatched to any gene: 3. Germline V lookup: CDR1 DFQATT, CDR2 SNEGSKA (reference sequence). There are 13 residues in the CDR3. The chain's CDR3 is CSALAGGRDTQYF. CDR3 DNA: TGCAGTGCACTAGCGGGGGGCAGAGATACGCAGTATTTT.

This clonotype has more than one count but fewer than ten. The chain has TRBV19 and TRBJ2-1; D is ambiguous. The CDR3 contains 10 residues. The germline V gene encodes CDR1 LNHDA and CDR2 SQIVND (reference sequence). V was trimmed by 8 bases and J by 6 bases, leaving 5 bases between them. The CDR3 loop is CASGRNEQFF. DNA of the CDR3: TGTGCCAGTGGACGCAATGAGCAGTTCTTC.

In this sample, this clonotype turned up a few times. The J gene is TRBJ1-2, the V gene TRBV19; 7 bases align to TRBD1. The CDR3 contains 15 residues. Germline CDR1 LNHDA, CDR2 SQIVND (reference sequence). Trimming cost V 6 bases and J 7 bases; bases outside gene matches: 14. CDR3 sequence (DNA): TGTGCCAGTAGCCGAACCCCACAGGGGCCCGGTGGCTACACCTTC. Amino acid sequence: CASSRTPQGPGGYTF.

This chain connects TRBV6-1 to TRBJ2-5; 13 nucleotides align to TRBD2. CDR3 length: 15 amino acids. The germline gives CDR1 MNHNS, CDR2 SASEGT. Germline trimming cut 3 bases from V and 6 bases from J; bases unmatched to any gene: 4. The CDR3 DNA sequence: TGTGCCAGCAGTGACGGGACTAGCGGGACAAAGACCCAGTACTTC. Translation gives CASSDGTSGTKTQYF.

The V call is TRBV6-4, the J call TRBJ2-3, with D tentatively TRBD1 (5 bases). CDR1 is MRHNA and CDR2 is SNTAGT in the germline V gene. The CDR3 has 16 amino acids. The V and J ends lost 0 bases and 7 bases respectively, with 17 bases between them. The CDR3 nucleotides are TGTGCCAGCAGTGACTCCTGGACGCAAGGGGCGAATACGCAGTATTTT. Translated, it gives CASSDSWTQGANTQYF.

CDR3 residues: CASRPHGDGTYEQYF. The CDR3 DNA reads TGTGCCAGCAGACCACACGGCGACGGGACCTACGAGCAGTACTTC. The V gene is TRBV6-2 or TRBV6-3, the J gene TRBJ2-7; D possibly corresponds to TRBD2 (5 bases). V lost 6 bases to trimming and J lost 2 bases, with 17 bases between them. This CDR3 region has 15 residues. Germline V CDR1 and CDR2: MNHEY, SVGEGT.

This clonotype has only a few counts. The V call is TRBV20-1, the J call TRBJ2-3; the D is unclear. Trimming took 4 bases from V and 11 from J, leaving 19 bases between them. From germline, CDR1 is DFQATT and CDR2 SNEGSKA (reference sequence). This CDR3 is built from 13 residues. CDR3 in DNA: TGCAGTGCTACAGGACCGAGGATAAGTGAGCAGTATTTT. Amino acid sequence: CSATGPRISEQYF.

The V gene is TRBV10-3, the J gene TRBJ1-3; 7 positions agree with TRBD1. V dropped 10 bases and J dropped 0; count of bases not matched to a gene: 12. The germline CDR1 and CDR2 sequences are ENHRY and SYGVKD. CDR3 length: 16 amino acids. CDR3 residues: CASSTGQPLSGNTIYF. The DNA of the CDR3 is TGTGCCAGCTCAACGGGACAGCCGCTCTCTGGAAACACCATATATTTT.

This chain connects TRBV11-3 to TRBJ1-6, with a tentative D call TRBD1 (6 bases). Germline V gene lookup returns CDR1 SGHNT and CDR2 YENEEA. Trimming pared 8 bases from V and 5 bases from J, leaving 10 bases between. This CDR3 region has 13 residues. The DNA for the CDR3 is TGTGCCAGCGCTAGGGGGGATAATTCACCCCTCCACTTT. Protein sequence: CASARGDNSPLHF.

The V and J genes are TRBV2 and TRBJ1-1; D not resolved. Germline CDR1 SNHLY, CDR2 FYNNEI. Trimming removed 7 bases from V and 4 bases from J, with 13 bases in between. The CDR3 runs 13 residues. The DNA of the CDR3 is TGTGCCAGCAACTTCGAAGTGGCCACTGAAGCTTTCTTT. Its protein is CASNFEVATEAFF.

The rearrangement uses TRBV19 and TRBJ1-2; D not certain. The CDR3 consists of 13 residues. Trimming shortened V by 0 bases and J by 8 bases, and 10 bases separated the two germline ends. The germline CDR1 and CDR2 sequences are LNHDA and SQIVND (reference sequence). The CDR3 sequence: CASSIDQQTGYTF. The DNA for the CDR3 is TGTGCCAGTAGTATAGATCAACAAACCGGCTACACCTTC.

This chain links TRBV20-1 with TRBJ2-5, with TRBD2 matching over 11 bases. V lost 0 bases, J lost 0 bases, and 3 bases stayed unmatched. The CDR3 consists of 16 residues. CDR1 DFQATT and CDR2 SNEGSKA come from the germline V gene (reference sequence). Written as DNA, the CDR3 is TGCAGTGCTAGAGAAGGACTAGCGGGTAACCAAGAGACCCAGTACTTC. This translates into CSAREGLAGNQETQYF.

The chain uses TRBV27 and TRBJ2-1; maybe TRBD1 (5 bases). The ends were cut back, 2 bases at V and 8 bases at J, with 13 bases in the middle. The V gene's germline CDR1 is MNHEY and CDR2 SMNVEV (reference sequence). The CDR3 loop spans 14 amino acids. This CDR3 is CASSLRSRVDEQFF. The CDR3 coding sequence is TGTGCCAGCAGTTTAAGAAGCAGGGTCGATGAGCAGTTCTTC.

J is TRBJ2-1 and V is TRBV11-3; D might be TRBD2 (6 bases). The CDR3 consists of 15 residues. Germline V gives CDR1 SGHNT, CDR2 YENEEA. V lost 1 base to trimming and J lost 8 bases, with 15 bases between them. CDR3 in DNA: TGTGCCAGCAGCTTAGTTAGTGGGTCGGGGGATGAGCAGTTCTTC. This gives the protein CASSLVSGSGDEQFF.

This clonotype was found a few times. The chain has TRBV7-9 and TRBJ2-5; weak D call: TRBD1 (5 bases). The ends were cut back, 2 bases at V and 4 bases at J, with 8 bases in the middle. The CDR3 runs to 13 residues. The germline gives CDR1 SEHNR, CDR2 FQNEAQ (reference sequence). CDR3 sequence reads: CASSLMGRETQYF. The DNA for the CDR3 is TGTGCCAGCAGCTTAATGGGGCGAGAGACCCAGTACTTC.

The V call is TRBV6-2 or TRBV6-3, the J call TRBJ1-1; a weak D match, TRBD1 (5 bases). The germline gives CDR1 MNHEY, CDR2 SVGEGT. This CDR3 spans 12 amino acids. Trimming cost V 8 bases and J 7 bases, with 14 bases left between them. The CDR3 loop is CASGNPGFEAFF. CDR3 DNA: TGTGCCAGCGGTAACCCAGGGTTTGAAGCTTTCTTT.

The genes are TRBV11-3 and TRBJ2-2; 12 positions agree with TRBD1. The CDR3 has 15 amino acids. Germline V gene data show CDR1 as SGHNT and CDR2 as YENEEA. V lost 7 bases to trimming and J lost 5 bases; unmatched junction nucleotides: 5. The CDR3 here is CASTPGQGATGELFF. In DNA form, the CDR3 reads TGTGCCAGCACGCCGGGACAGGGGGCGACCGGGGAGCTGTTTTTT.

The rearrangement uses TRBV7-2 and TRBJ2-5, with 7 nucleotides matching TRBD2. The CDR3 loop spans 16 amino acids. After removal of 0 bases from V and 0 bases from J, the junction contained 4 bases not matched to a gene. Germline loops: CDR1 SGHTA, CDR2 FQGNSA. The chain's CDR3 is CASSLAGGVDQETQYF. DNA of the CDR3: TGTGCCAGCAGCTTAGCGGGAGGGGTAGACCAAGAGACCCAGTACTTC. Variable domain in full (rest from reference TRBV7-2 and TRBJ2-5): GAGVSQSPSNKVTEKGKDVELRCDPISGHTALYWYRQSLGQGLEFLIYFQGNSAPDKSGLPSDRFSAERTGGSVSTLTIQRTQQEDSAVYLCASSLAGGVDQETQYFGPGTRLLVL.

A few counts support this clonotype. V gene TRBV7-8 combines with J gene TRBJ1-2; 7 nucleotides match TRBD1. This CDR3 spans 16 amino acids. CDR1 SGHVS and CDR2 FQNEAQ come from the germline V gene. The J segment lost 4 bases and the V segment lost 3 bases, leaving 11 bases of the junction unmatched. This CDR3 reads CASSLGTADKLYGYTF. The DNA for the CDR3 is TGTGCCAGCAGCTTGGGGACAGCTGACAAACTCTATGGCTACACCTTC.

There are a few counts of this clonotype. The genes are TRBV20-1 and TRBJ1-2; perhaps TRBD1 as D (5 bases). The CDR3 has 15 residues. In germline, CDR1 is DFQATT, CDR2 SNEGSKA (reference sequence). V was clipped by 1 base and J by 0 bases, with 12 bases between them. The CDR3 sequence: CSARGSGAANYGYTF. DNA for the CDR3: TGCAGTGCTAGAGGCTCTGGGGCCGCTAACTATGGCTACACCTTC.